This T cell receptor beta chain was recorded in a study of blood T cell repertoires in COVID-19 (TCRdb year 2020). General notes on the study: Samples from collaborators originated in the United States, Italy and Spain and spanned both the acute and convalescent phases of COVID-19. The material from the prospective study consisted of cDNA or gDNA derived from T cells, B-cell-depleted T cells, or PBMCs. Subjects who had been exposed to COVID-19, were actively infected with it, or had recovered from it provided the deeply sampled blood TCRbeta repertoires that made up the dataset. The repertoires were released in a freely available public database meant as a resource for research on the immune response to SARS-CoV-2. Samples were obtained from the ongoing ImmuneRACE study (first 160 participants) and from 1,254 subjects provided by 6 global collaborators. A de-identified subject ID, COVID-19 status, age in years and sex were almost always included in the sample metadata. HLA class I and class II types, where available, came from metadata supplied by the sample provider rather than from assay-based typing. Results the study describes overall, beyond this receptor: The quantity of clinical and demographic metadata differed by source and by participant and was supplied without curation.

Whole blood was collected in K2EDTA tubes by collaborating institutions according to the institutions' own protocols. For TCRbeta analysis, collaborators shipped samples as frozen whole blood, isolated PBMCs, or DNA extracted from either of those sample types. Turning to this clone: It lacks a known antigen. No much larger clone exists at a distance of one base, and base qualities are not known.

The immunoSEQ Assay, a bias-controlled multiplex PCR, was used to amplify TCRbeta CDR3 regions from genomic DNA. The study's own analysis went as follows. Nucleated cell counts per sample were estimated from amplification of reference gene primers within the assay. Sequence reads were collapsed and filtered to measure the absolute abundance of every unique TCRbeta CDR3 rearrangement. For each sample, productive Simpson clonality was calculated as the square root of Simpson's diversity index over productive rearrangements. The table was pulled from immuneACCESS by TCRdb, which kept in-frame rearrangements only. Such tables lose some clones; where checked, under half of the loss comes from unresolved V genes, and the rest has no known cause. V, J and clone size are taken as reported in that table, and D and trimming were inferred from the DNA itself. The sample records some 80,000 clones, 70% to 90% of which are singletons. The ten most abundant clones make up over 15% of the sample.

From a lookup of the germline V gene, CDR1 and CDR2 are MNHNS and SASEGT. V drops 2 bases and J drops 8 bases, leaving 16 bases in between. The CDR3 holds 16 amino acids from the cysteine to the phenylalanine. Only CDR3 DNA is held: 48 bases, read in frame from base 1. In this chain, TRBV6-1 is recombined with TRBJ1-6; the D gene cannot be resolved reliably. The clonotype originates from a man aged 80 or over with active or convalescent COVID-19. The specimen sequenced was peripheral blood. CDR3 protein: CASSELAGVGDSPLHF. At the DNA level, the sequence is TGTGCCAGCAGTGAATTGGCCGGGGTCGGAGATTCACCCCTCCACTTT.